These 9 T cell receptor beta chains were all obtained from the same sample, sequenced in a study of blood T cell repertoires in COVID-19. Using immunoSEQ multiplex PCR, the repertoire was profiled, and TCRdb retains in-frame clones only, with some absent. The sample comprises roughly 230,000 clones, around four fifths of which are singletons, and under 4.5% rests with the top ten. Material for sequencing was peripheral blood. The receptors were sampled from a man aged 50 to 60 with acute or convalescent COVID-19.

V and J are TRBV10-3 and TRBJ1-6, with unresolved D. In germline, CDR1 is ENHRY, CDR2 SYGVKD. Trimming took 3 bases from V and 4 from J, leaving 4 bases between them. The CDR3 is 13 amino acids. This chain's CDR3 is CAISDRYNSPLHF. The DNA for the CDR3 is TGTGCCATCAGTGACAGGTATAATTCACCCCTCCACTTT.

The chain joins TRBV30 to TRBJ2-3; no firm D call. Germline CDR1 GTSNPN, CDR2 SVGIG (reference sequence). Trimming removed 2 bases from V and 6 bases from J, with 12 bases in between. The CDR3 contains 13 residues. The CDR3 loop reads CAWSLHYGDTQYF. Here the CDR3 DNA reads TGTGCCTGGAGTCTCCACTATGGGGATACGCAGTATTTT.

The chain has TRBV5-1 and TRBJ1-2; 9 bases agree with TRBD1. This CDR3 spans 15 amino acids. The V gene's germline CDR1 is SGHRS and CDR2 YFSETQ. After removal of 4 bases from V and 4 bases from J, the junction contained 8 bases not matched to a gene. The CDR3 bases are TGCGCCAGCAGCCCGCCTGGACAGGGGACCTATGGCTACACCTTC. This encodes CASSPPGQGTYGYTF.

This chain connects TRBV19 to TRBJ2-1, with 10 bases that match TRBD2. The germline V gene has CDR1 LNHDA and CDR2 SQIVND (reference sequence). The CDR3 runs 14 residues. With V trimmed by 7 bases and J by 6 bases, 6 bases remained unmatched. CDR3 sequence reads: CASNSLAGVNEQFF. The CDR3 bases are TGTGCCAGTAATTCGCTAGCGGGAGTCAATGAGCAGTTCTTC.

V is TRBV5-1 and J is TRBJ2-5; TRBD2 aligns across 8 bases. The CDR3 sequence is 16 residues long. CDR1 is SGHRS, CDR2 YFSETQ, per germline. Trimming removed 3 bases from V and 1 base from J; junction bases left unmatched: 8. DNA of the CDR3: TGCGCCAGCAGCTGGGACGGAGCGGGGGCCCAAGAGACCCAGTACTTC. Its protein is CASSWDGAGAQETQYF.

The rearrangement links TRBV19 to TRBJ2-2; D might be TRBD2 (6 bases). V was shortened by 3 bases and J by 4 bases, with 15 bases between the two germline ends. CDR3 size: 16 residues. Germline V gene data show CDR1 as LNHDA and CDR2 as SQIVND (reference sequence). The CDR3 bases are TGTGCCAGTAGTATGGGTGGAGGGGTTGCCACCGGGGAGCTGTTTTTT. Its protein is CASSMGGGVATGELFF.

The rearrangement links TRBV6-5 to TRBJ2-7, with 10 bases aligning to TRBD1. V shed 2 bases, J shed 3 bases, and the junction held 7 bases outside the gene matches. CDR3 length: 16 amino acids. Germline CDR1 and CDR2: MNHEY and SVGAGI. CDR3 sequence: CASSYTRTGGLYEQYF. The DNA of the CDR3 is TGTGCCAGCAGTTACACACGGACAGGGGGACTCTACGAGCAGTACTTC.

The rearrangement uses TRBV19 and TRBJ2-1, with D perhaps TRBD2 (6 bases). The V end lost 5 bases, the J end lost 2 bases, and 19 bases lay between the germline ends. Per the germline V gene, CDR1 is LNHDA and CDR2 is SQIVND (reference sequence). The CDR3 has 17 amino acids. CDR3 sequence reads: CASSLEGGVRPYNEQFF. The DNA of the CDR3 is TGTGCCAGTAGTCTCGAGGGCGGGGTTCGCCCCTACAATGAGCAGTTCTTC.

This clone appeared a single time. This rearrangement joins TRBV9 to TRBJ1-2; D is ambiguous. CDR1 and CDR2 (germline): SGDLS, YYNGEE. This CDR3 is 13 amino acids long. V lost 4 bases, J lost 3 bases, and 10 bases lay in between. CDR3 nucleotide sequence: TGTGCCAGCAGCACGGGCGGGGACTATGGCTACACCTTC. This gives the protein CASSTGGDYGYTF.